This TCR beta chain was recovered during a study of blood T cell repertoires in COVID-19. The germline gives CDR1 SGHAT, CDR2 FQNNGV. The CDR3 is 15 residues long. Deletions cut 6 bases from V and 10 bases from J, with 19 bases between. Methods used by the authors: Amplification from reference gene primers served as the basis for estimated nucleated cell counts. Using immunoSEQ multiplex PCR, the repertoire was profiled, and TCRdb retains in-frame clones only, with some absent. D and trimming come from the DNA, and the V and J calls and clone size come from that table. The table records about 440,000 clones, around 90% of them present only once. Participants spanned ages about 18 to 90 years and resided in about 25 US areas. Cohorts were determined from participant-reported clinical history.

The receptor was isolated from a woman aged 18 to 35 with acute COVID-19. The rearrangement links TRBV11-2 to TRBJ1-6; a possible D gene is TRBD1 (5 bases). The sequencing input was PBMCs or T cells enriched from blood (not recorded which). As DNA, the CDR3 is TGTGCCAGCAGTTCACTCCCGGACAACCAATCACCCCTCCACTTT. Translation: CASSSLPDNQSPLHF.